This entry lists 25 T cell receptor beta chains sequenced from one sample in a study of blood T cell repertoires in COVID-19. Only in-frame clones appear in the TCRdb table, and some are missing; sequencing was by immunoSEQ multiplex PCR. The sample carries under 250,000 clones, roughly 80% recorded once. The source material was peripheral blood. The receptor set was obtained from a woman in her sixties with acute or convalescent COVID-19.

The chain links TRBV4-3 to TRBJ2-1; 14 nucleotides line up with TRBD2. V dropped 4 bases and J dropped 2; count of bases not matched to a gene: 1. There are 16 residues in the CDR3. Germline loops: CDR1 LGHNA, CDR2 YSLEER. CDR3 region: CASSPTSGGAYNEQFF. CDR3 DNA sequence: TGCGCCAGCAGCCCGACTAGCGGGGGGGCCTACAATGAGCAGTTCTTC.

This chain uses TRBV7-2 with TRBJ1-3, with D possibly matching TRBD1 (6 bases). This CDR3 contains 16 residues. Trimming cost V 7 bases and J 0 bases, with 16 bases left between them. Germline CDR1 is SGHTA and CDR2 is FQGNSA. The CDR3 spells CASNDPDRTSGNTIYF. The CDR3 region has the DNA TGTGCCAGCAACGACCCCGACAGGACCTCTGGAAACACCATATATTTT.

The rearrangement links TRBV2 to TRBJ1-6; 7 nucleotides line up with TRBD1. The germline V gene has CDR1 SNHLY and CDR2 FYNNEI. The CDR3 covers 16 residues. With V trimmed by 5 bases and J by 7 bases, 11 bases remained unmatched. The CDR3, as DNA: TGTGCCAGCAGTTCAGAGGACAGGCCATTAAATTCACCCCTCCACTTT. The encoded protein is CASSSEDRPLNSPLHF.

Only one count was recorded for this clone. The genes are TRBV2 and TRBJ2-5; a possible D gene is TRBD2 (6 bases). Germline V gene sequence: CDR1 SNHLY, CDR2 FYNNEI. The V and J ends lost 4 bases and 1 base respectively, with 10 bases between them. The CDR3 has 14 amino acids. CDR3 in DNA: TGTGCCAGCAGTGCTGTACTAGCCCAAGAGACCCAGTACTTC. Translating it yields CASSAVLAQETQYF.

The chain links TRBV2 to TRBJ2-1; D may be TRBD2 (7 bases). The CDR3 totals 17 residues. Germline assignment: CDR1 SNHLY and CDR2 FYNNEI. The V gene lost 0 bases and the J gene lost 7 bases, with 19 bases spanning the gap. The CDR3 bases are TGTGCCAGCAGTGAAGCGCTTAGGGGGGGCTGGCGGAATGAGCAGTTCTTC. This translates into CASSEALRGGWRNEQFF.

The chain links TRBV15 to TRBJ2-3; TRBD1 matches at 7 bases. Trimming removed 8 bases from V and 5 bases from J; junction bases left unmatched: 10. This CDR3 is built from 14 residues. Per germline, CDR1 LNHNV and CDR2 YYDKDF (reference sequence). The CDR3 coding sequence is TGTGCCACCGGGCCGGGACAGAAAGGAGATACGCAGTATTTT. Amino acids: CATGPGQKGDTQYF. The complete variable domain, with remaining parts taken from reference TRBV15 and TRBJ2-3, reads DAMVIQNPRYQVTQFGKPVTLSCSQTLNHNVMYWYQQKSSQAPKLLFHYYDKDFNNEADTPDNFQSRRPNTSFCFLDIRSPGLGDTAMYLCATGPGQKGDTQYFGPGTRLTVL.

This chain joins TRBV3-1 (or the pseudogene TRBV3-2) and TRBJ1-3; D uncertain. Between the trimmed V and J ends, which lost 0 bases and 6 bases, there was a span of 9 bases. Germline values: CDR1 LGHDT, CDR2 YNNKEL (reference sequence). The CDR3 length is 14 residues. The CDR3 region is CASSQDTGLNTIYF. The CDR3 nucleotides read TGTGCCAGCAGCCAAGATACGGGATTAAACACCATATATTTT.

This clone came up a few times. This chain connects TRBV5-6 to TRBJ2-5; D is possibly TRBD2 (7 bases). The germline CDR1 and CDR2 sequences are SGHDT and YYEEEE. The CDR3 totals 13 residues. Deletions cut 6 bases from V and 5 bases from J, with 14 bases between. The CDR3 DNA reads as TGTGCCAGCAAGGGGGGGCCAGGGGAGACCCAGTACTTC. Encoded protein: CASKGGPGETQYF.

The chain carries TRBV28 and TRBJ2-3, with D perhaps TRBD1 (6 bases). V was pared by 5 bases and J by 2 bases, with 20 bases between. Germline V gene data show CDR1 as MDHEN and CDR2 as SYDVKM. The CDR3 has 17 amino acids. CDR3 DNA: TGTGCCAGCAGTCGTAACAGGGTTGGGCTCCACACAGATACGCAGTATTTT. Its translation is CASSRNRVGLHTDTQYF.

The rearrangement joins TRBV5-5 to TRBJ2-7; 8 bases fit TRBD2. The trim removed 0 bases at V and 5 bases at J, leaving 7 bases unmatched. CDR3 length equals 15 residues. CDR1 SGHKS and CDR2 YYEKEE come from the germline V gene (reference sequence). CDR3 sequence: CASSLDGRVGDEQYF. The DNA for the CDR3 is TGTGCCAGCAGCTTGGACGGGAGGGTAGGAGACGAGCAGTACTTC.

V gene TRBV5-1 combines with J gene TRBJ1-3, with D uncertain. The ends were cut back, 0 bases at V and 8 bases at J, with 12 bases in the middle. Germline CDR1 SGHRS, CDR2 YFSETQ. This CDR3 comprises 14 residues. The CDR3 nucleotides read TGCGCCAGCAGCTTGGACGGAGGGAGGGACACCATATATTTT. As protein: CASSLDGGRDTIYF. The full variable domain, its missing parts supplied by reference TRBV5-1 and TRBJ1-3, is KAGVTQTPRYLIKTRGQQVTLSCSPISGHRSVSWYQQTPGQGLQFLFEYFSETQRNKGNFPGRFSGRQFSNSRSEMNVSTLELGDSALYLCASSLDGGRDTIYFGEGSWLTVV.

Here the CDR3 reads CASSEQPYNEQFF. The CDR3 DNA reads as TGTGCCAGTAGTGAACAGCCCTACAATGAGCAGTTCTTC. This rearrangement joins TRBV19 to TRBJ2-1; D gene uncertain. The CDR3 totals 13 residues. Germline V lookup: CDR1 LNHDA, CDR2 SQIVND (reference sequence). The V end lost 5 bases, the J end lost 2 bases, and 7 bases lay between the germline ends. The whole variable domain, filled in from reference TRBV19 and TRBJ2-1, reads DGGITQSPKYLFRKEGQNVTLSCEQNLNHDAMYWYRQDPGQGLRLIYYSQIVNDFQKGDIAEGYSVSREKKESFPLTVTSAQKNPTAFYLCASSEQPYNEQFFGPGTRLTVL.

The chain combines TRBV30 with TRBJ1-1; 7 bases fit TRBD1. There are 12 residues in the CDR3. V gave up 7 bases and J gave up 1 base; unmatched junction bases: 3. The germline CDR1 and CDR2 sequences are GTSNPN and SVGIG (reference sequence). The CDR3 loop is CASRDRNTEAFF. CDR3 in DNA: TGTGCCTCGAGGGACAGGAACACTGAAGCTTTCTTT.

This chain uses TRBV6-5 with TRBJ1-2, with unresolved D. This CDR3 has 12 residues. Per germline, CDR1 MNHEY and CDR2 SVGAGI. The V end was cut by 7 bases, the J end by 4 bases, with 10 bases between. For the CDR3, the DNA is TGTGCCAGCATAACCCAGGCCTATGGCTACACCTTC. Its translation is CASITQAYGYTF.

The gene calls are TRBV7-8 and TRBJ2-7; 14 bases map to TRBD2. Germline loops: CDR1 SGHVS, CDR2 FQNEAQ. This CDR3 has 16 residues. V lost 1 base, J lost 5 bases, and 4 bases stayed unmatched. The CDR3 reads CASSLGTSGGKHEQYF. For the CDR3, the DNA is TGTGCCAGCAGCTTAGGGACTAGCGGGGGGAAGCACGAGCAGTACTTC.

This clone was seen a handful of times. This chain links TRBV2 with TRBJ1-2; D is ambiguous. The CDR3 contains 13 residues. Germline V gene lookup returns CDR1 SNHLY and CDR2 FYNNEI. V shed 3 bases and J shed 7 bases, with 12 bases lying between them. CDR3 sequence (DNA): TGTGCCAGCAGTGATTTGATCAGGTTTGGCTACACCTTC. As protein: CASSDLIRFGYTF.

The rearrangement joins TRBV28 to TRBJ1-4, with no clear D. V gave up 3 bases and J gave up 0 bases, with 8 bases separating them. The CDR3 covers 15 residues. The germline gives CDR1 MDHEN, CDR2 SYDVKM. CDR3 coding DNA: TGTGCCAGCAGTTTTAGAGGAGCAACTAATGAAAAACTGTTTTTT. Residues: CASSFRGATNEKLFF.

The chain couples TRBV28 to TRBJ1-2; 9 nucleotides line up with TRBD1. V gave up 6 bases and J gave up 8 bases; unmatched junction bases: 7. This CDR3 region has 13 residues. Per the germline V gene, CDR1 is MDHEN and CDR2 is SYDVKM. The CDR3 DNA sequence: TGTGCCAGCAGGAGCCGGGACAGGGACGGCTACACCTTC. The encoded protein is CASRSRDRDGYTF.

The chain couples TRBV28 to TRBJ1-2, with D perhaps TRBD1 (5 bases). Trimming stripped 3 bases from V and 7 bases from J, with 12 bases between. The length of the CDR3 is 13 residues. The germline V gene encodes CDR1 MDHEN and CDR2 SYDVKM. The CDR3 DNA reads TGTGCCAGCAGTTTCAATCGGGGGGGTGGCTACACCTTC. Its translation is CASSFNRGGGYTF.

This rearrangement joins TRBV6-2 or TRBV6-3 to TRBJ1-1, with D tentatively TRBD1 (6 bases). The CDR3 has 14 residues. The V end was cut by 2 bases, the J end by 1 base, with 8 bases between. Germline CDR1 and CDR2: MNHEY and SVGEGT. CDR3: CASSYPGENTEAFF. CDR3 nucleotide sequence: TGTGCCAGCAGTTACCCAGGGGAGAACACTGAAGCTTTCTTT.

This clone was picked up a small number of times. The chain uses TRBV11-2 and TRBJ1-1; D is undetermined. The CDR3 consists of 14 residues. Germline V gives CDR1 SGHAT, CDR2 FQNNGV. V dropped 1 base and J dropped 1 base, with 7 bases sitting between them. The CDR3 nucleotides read TGTGCCAGCAGCTTAGGACATCGGAACACTGAAGCTTTCTTT. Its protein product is CASSLGHRNTEAFF.

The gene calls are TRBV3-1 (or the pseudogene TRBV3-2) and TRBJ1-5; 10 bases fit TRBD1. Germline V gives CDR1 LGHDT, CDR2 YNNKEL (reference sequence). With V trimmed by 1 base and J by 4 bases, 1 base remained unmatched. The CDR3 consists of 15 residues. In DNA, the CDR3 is TGTGCCAGCAGCCAAGGGGGACAGGGGAATCAGCCCCAGCATTTT. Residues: CASSQGGQGNQPQHF.

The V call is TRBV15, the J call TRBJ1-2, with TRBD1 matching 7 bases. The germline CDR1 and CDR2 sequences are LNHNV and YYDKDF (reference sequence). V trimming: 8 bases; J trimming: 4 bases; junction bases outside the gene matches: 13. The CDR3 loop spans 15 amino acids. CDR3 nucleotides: TGTGCCACCTCTGAAGATCAAGGGGGCTTCTATGGCTACACCTTC. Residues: CATSEDQGGFYGYTF.

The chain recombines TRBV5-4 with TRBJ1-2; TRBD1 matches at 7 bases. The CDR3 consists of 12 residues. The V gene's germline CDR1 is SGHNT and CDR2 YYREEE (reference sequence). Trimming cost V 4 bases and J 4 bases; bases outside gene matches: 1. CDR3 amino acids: CASSPGGYGYTF. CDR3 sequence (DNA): TGTGCCAGCAGCCCAGGGGGCTATGGCTACACCTTC. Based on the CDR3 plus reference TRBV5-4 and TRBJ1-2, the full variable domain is ETGVTQSPTHLIKTRGQQVTLRCSSQSGHNTVSWYQQALGQGPQFIFQYYREEENGRGNFPPRFSGLQFPNYSSELNVNALELDDSALYLCASSPGGYGYTFGSGTRLTVV.

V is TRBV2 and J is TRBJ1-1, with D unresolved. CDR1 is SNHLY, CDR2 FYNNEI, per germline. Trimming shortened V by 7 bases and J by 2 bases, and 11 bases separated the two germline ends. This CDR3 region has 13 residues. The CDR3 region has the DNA TGTGCCAGCAATCAGAAGTCTAACACTGAAGCTTTCTTT. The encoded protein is CASNQKSNTEAFF.